The 31 T cell receptor beta chains reported below all come from one sample, sequenced in a study of blood T cells in healthy people across ages. Together with a sample-barcoded 5' primer, a J-beta primer mix was included in a second PCR lasting about 7 to 11 cycles. MiXCR, applied by TCRdb to the 5' RACE reads, yields one record per CDR3 protein. The sample carries around 1,800,000 distinct CDR3 sequences, 30% to 40% recorded once. Input material: blood. Source of these receptors: a human donor in good health.

J is TRBJ2-1 and V is TRBV4-3, with 9 bases aligning to TRBD2. Germline V gene lookup returns CDR1 LGHNA and CDR2 YSLEER. This CDR3 has 19 residues. J gave up 7 bases and V 0 bases, and 16 bases lay outside the gene matches. Written as DNA, the CDR3 is TGCGCCAGCAGCCAAGAGGGTGGTTTGGGAGCGGGGGGCAGGAATGAGCAGTTCTTC. This encodes CASSQEGGLGAGGRNEQFF.

This clonotype was counted between two and nine times. V and J are TRBV3-1 and TRBJ2-1, with 11 positions matching TRBD2. V gave up 5 bases and J gave up 6 bases; unmatched junction bases: 9. Germline assignment: CDR1 LGHDT and CDR2 YNNKEL (reference sequence). The length of the CDR3 is 16 residues. The CDR3, as DNA: TGTGCCAGCAGCGCGTTTTTAGCGGGGGGGAGCAATGAGCAGTTCTTC. Protein product: CASSAFLAGGSNEQFF.

This clonotype was seen just once. V and J are TRBV12-3 or TRBV12-4 and TRBJ2-1; tentative D call: TRBD1 (5 bases). V was pared by 5 bases and J by 10 bases, with 15 bases between. The CDR3 length is 13 residues. In DNA, the CDR3 is TGTGCCAGCAGTCTCCGCGACAGAGTAGAGCAGTTCTTC. Its protein is CASSLRDRVEQFF.

The chain recombines TRBV12-3 or TRBV12-4 with TRBJ2-3; D gene unclear. Trimming cost V 6 bases and J 11 bases, with 15 bases left between them. This CDR3 is 12 amino acids long. CDR3 protein: CASSLITDVQYF. CDR3 coding DNA: TGTGCCAGCAGCCTCATAACAGATGTGCAGTATTTT.

The rearrangement uses TRBV2 and TRBJ2-1; tentatively, D is TRBD1 (6 bases). This CDR3 region has 13 residues. V was cut by 6 bases and J by 7 bases, with 13 bases left in between. CDR1 is SNHLY, CDR2 FYNNEI, per germline. In DNA form, the CDR3 reads TGTGCCAGCAGAGTCTGGACAGAGAATGAGCAGTTCTTC. Translation: CASRVWTENEQFF.

The chain combines TRBV29-1 with TRBJ2-3; 12 bases fit TRBD2. Germline V gene lookup returns CDR1 SQVTM and CDR2 ANQGSEA. Unmatched junction bases numbered 8, after V lost 5 bases and J lost 5 bases. The CDR3 contains 15 residues. The DNA of the CDR3 is TGCAGCGTTCAGCTAGCGGGGGGGCCGGGAGATACGCAGTATTTT. Residues: CSVQLAGGPGDTQYF.

This clonotype was observed a few times. The chain recombines TRBV4-2 with TRBJ2-1; 12 nucleotides agree with TRBD2. V was clipped by 0 bases and J by 6 bases; unmatched bases: 3. There are 16 residues in the CDR3. Germline CDR1 LGHNA, CDR2 YNFKEQ. The CDR3 nucleotides read TGTGCCAGCAGCCAAGAGACTAGCGGGGGCCCCAATGAGCAGTTCTTC. Its protein is CASSQETSGGPNEQFF.

This chain joins TRBV7-6 and TRBJ2-7, with a possible D match to TRBD1 (5 bases). Germline CDR1 is SGHVS and CDR2 is FNYEAQ. This CDR3 spans 16 amino acids. V gave up 4 bases and J gave up 0 bases, with 16 bases separating them. The DNA for the CDR3 is TGTGCCAGCAGCTATTCCCGACAGACTTCCTCCTACGAGCAGTACTTC. Protein: CASSYSRQTSSYEQYF. Variable domain in full (rest from reference TRBV7-6 and TRBJ2-7): GAGVSQSPRYKVTKRGQDVALRCDPISGHVSLYWYRQALGQGPEFLTYFNYEAQQDKSGLPNDRFSAERPEGSISTLTIQRTEQRDSAMYRCASSYSRQTSSYEQYFGPGTRLTVT.

In this sample, this clonotype turned up a few times. The chain is built from TRBV6-5 and TRBJ2-3; D is unresolved. CDR1 is MNHEY and CDR2 is SVGAGI in the germline V gene. This CDR3 spans 11 amino acids. Between the trimmed V and J ends, which lost 7 bases and 7 bases, there was a span of 9 bases. DNA of the CDR3: TGTGCCAGCACCAATGAATATACGCAGTATTTT. Translated, it gives CASTNEYTQYF.

In the case of this clonotype: At one end, the junction sequence differs from germline, possibly due to a read error. The chain employs TRBV4-2 and TRBJ1-6; D not resolved. Germline V lookup: CDR1 LGHNA, CDR2 YNFKEQ. The CDR3 has 16 residues. This CDR3 is CVSSQEAELWDSPLHF. The CDR3 DNA is TGTGTCAGCAGCCAAGAGGCGGAGCTTTGGGATTCACCCCTCCACTTT.

This clonotype was seen a handful of times. The chain is built from TRBV7-9 and TRBJ2-7; tentatively, D is TRBD2 (7 bases). The CDR3 contains 15 residues. CDR1 SEHNR and CDR2 FQNEAQ come from the germline V gene (reference sequence). The V gene lost 5 bases and the J gene lost 1 base, with 15 bases spanning the gap. This chain's CDR3 is CASSGGGEPSYEQYF. Here the CDR3 DNA reads TGTGCCAGCAGCGGGGGGGGCGAACCTTCCTACGAGCAGTACTTC.

The J gene is TRBJ1-6, the V gene TRBV4-1; D not resolved. Germline CDR1 reads MGHRA; CDR2 reads YSYEKL. This CDR3 contains 15 residues. With 1 base removed from V and 4 bases from J, the gap between germline ends came to 8 bases. Here the CDR3 DNA reads TGCGCCAGCAGCCAAGGGGAGGCTTATAATTCACCCCTCCACTTT. Residues: CASSQGEAYNSPLHF.

A single count supports this clonotype. An end of the junction differs from the germline gene, which may be a read error. The chain recombines TRBV4-3 with TRBJ2-2; a possible D gene is TRBD1 (6 bases). Germline V gene sequence: CDR1 LGHNA, CDR2 YSLEER. The CDR3 length is 16 residues. The CDR3 reads CASSPGDPGITGELFF. DNA of the CDR3: TGCGCCAGTAGCCCAGGGGATCCGGGGATCACCGGGGAGCTGTTTTTT.

This sequence joins TRBV20-1 and TRBJ1-2, with TRBD1 matching 7 bases. Per germline, CDR1 DFQATT and CDR2 SNEGSKA (reference sequence). V lost 2 bases to trimming and J lost 4 bases; unmatched junction nucleotides: 13. CDR3 length equals 16 residues. The CDR3 loop reads CSARSRRDSGSYGYTF. The CDR3 region has the DNA TGCAGTGCTAGATCCCGCAGGGACAGCGGGTCCTATGGCTACACCTTC.

The rearrangement links TRBV7-9 to TRBJ2-5, with D unresolved. The V gene's germline CDR1 is SEHNR and CDR2 FQNEAQ (reference sequence). V lost 2 bases and J lost 11, with 21 bases in between. The CDR3 is 15 amino acids. The CDR3 bases are TGTGCCAGCAGCTTAAGAACGGCCGGGTATAATGAGCAGTACTTC. It specifies CASSLRTAGYNEQYF.

This clonotype was detected only a few times. The chain is built from TRBV11-2 and TRBJ2-1, with 8 bases aligning to TRBD2. The ends lost 5 bases at V and 3 bases at J; junction bases unmatched: 6. The CDR3 covers 15 residues. Germline V gene lookup returns CDR1 SGHAT and CDR2 FQNNGV. In DNA form, the CDR3 reads TGTGCCAGCAGCCTTAGCGGGGTGTTCTACAATGAGCAGTTCTTC. Translating gives CASSLSGVFYNEQFF.

This clonotype has more than one count but fewer than ten. The rearrangement joins TRBV7-3 to TRBJ2-3, with TRBD2 matching over 7 bases. Germline V gene data show CDR1 as SGHTA and CDR2 as FQGTGA. With V trimmed by 5 bases and J by 4 bases, 6 bases remained unmatched. The CDR3 runs to 14 residues. The CDR3 is CASSPGRSADTQYF. The CDR3 bases are TGTGCCAGCAGCCCCGGGAGGTCCGCAGATACGCAGTATTTT.

This clonotype was counted between two and nine times. The rearrangement links TRBV2 to TRBJ2-5; D remains unclear. Germline V gene data show CDR1 as SNHLY and CDR2 as FYNNEI. The CDR3 sequence is 13 residues long. The ends were cut back, 4 bases at V and 3 bases at J, with 9 bases in the middle. CDR3: CASSADQEETQYF. DNA of the CDR3: TGTGCCAGCAGTGCGGACCAAGAAGAGACCCAGTACTTC. Full variable domain (outside the CDR3, taken from reference TRBV2 and TRBJ2-5): EPEVTQTPSHQVTQMGQEVILRCVPISNHLYFYWYRQILGQKVEFLVSFYNNEISEKSEIFDDQFSVERPDGSNFTLKIRSTKLEDSAMYFCASSADQEETQYFGPGTRLLVL.

The chain's CDR3 is CASSVVGRSTDTQYF. The CDR3 DNA sequence: TGTGCCAGCAGCGTAGTCGGGCGAAGCACAGATACGCAGTATTTT. The chain carries TRBV9 and TRBJ2-3; D is undetermined. Germline-derived CDR1 and CDR2 are SGDLS and YYNGEE. V was clipped by 0 bases and J by 0 bases, with 8 bases between them. There are 15 residues in the CDR3.

This chain links TRBV4-1 with TRBJ2-7, with D perhaps matching TRBD1 (6 bases). V shed 2 bases and J shed 0 bases, with 14 bases lying between them. Germline CDR1 and CDR2: MGHRA and YSYEKL. The CDR3 has 16 amino acids. As DNA, the CDR3 is TGCGCCAGCAGCCAAAAACCGGACAGTTTCTCCTACGAGCAGTACTTC. This gives the protein CASSQKPDSFSYEQYF.

This clonotype came up a few times. The CDR3 coding sequence is TGCAGCGTGGCAGCTGACCAAAACACAGATACGCAGTATTTT. Its translation is CSVAADQNTDTQYF. The rearrangement links TRBV29-1 to TRBJ2-3, with D hard to call. This CDR3 has 14 amino acids. Germline CDR1 is SQVTM and CDR2 is ANQGSEA. V shed 6 bases and J shed 2 bases, with 15 bases lying between them.

This clonotype was counted at least ten times. This sequence joins TRBV4-1 and TRBJ2-7; D is undetermined. V lost 1 base to trimming and J lost 0 bases, with 10 bases between them. The CDR3 sequence is 15 residues long. Germline CDR1 reads MGHRA; CDR2 reads YSYEKL. The CDR3 DNA reads TGCGCCAGCAGCCAAGTGTTTACCGGCTCCTACGAGCAGTACTTC. The encoded protein is CASSQVFTGSYEQYF.

V gene TRBV20-1 combines with J gene TRBJ2-7; D gene unclear. Looked up from germline, CDR1 is DFQATT and CDR2 is SNEGSKA (reference sequence). V shed 6 bases and J shed 4 bases, with 13 bases lying between them. This CDR3 contains 12 residues. Here the CDR3 reads CSAQSGVYEQYF. The CDR3 coding sequence is TGCAGTGCCCAAAGTGGGGTTTACGAGCAGTACTTC.

This clonotype was picked up a small number of times. The chain couples TRBV7-2 to TRBJ2-3; 15 bases line up with TRBD2. The CDR3 runs 17 residues. The germline V gene has CDR1 SGHTA and CDR2 FQGNSA. J was trimmed by 7 bases and V by 4 bases; bases with no gene match: 9. CDR3 sequence: CASSSWTSGGAFNTQYF. Here the CDR3 DNA reads TGTGCCAGCAGCTCGTGGACTAGCGGGGGGGCATTTAATACGCAGTATTTT.

The chain is built from TRBV3-1 and TRBJ1-1, with D perhaps TRBD1 (5 bases). Between the trimmed V and J ends, which lost 1 base and 5 bases, there was a span of 11 bases. The CDR3 contains 14 residues. Germline CDR1 LGHDT, CDR2 YNNKEL (reference sequence). CDR3 nucleotide sequence: TGTGCCAGCAGCCAAGCAGGGCATGGGACTGAAGCTTTCTTT. As protein: CASSQAGHGTEAFF.

With respect to this clonotype: At one end, the junction sequence differs from germline, possibly due to a read error. The chain links TRBV9 to TRBJ2-4; D gene unclear. The CDR3 loop spans 12 amino acids. The germline V gene encodes CDR1 SGDLS and CDR2 YYNGEE. The CDR3 sequence: CAGSVGQNIQYF. The CDR3 nucleotides read TGTGCCGGCAGCGTAGGGCAAAACATTCAGTACTTC.

This clonotype was seen only a few times. This chain connects TRBV4-1 to TRBJ1-4, with no clear D. The germline V gene encodes CDR1 MGHRA and CDR2 YSYEKL. The CDR3 is 13 amino acids. Between the trimmed V and J ends, which lost 1 base and 8 bases, there was a span of 8 bases. CDR3 DNA: TGCGCCAGCAGCCAAGTTATGCAAGAAAAACTGTTTTTT. It encodes CASSQVMQEKLFF.

This clonotype was counted only a few times. The chain is built from TRBV7-3 and TRBJ1-2, with 8 bases aligning to TRBD1. This CDR3 region has 13 residues. Trimming at V came to 2 bases and at J to 9 bases, leaving 5 bases not matched to a gene. Looked up from germline, CDR1 is SGHTA and CDR2 is FQGTGA. The CDR3: CASSLSGGGRYTF. As DNA, the CDR3 is TGTGCCAGCAGCTTATCAGGGGGCGGACGCTACACCTTC.

Only a few counts were recorded for this clonotype. The CDR3 here is CASSFRQGRDTQYF. CDR3 coding DNA: TGCGCCAGCAGCTTCCGACAGGGTAGAGATACGCAGTATTTT. This chain connects TRBV5-1 to TRBJ2-3, with 7 bases aligning to TRBD1. The CDR3 consists of 14 residues. Per germline, CDR1 SGHRS and CDR2 YFSETQ. With 2 bases clipped from V and 5 bases from J, the junction kept 5 bases outside the gene matches.

The chain couples TRBV5-6 to TRBJ2-1, with D tentatively TRBD2 (6 bases). There are 12 residues in the CDR3. Germline loops: CDR1 SGHDT, CDR2 YYEEEE. The V end lost 7 bases, the J end lost 8 bases, and 13 bases lay between the germline ends. CDR3 residues: CASWRGFDEQFF. CDR3 DNA sequence: TGTGCCAGCTGGAGGGGTTTCGATGAGCAGTTCTTC.

The V and J genes are TRBV4-1 and TRBJ2-1, with a possible D match to TRBD1 (6 bases). The germline V gene encodes CDR1 MGHRA and CDR2 YSYEKL. The V end was cut by 1 base, the J end by 7 bases, with 14 bases between. The CDR3 totals 15 residues. The CDR3 here is CASSQAQGHMNEQFF. CDR3 DNA: TGCGCCAGCAGCCAAGCGCAGGGACATATGAATGAGCAGTTCTTC.